These 28 T cell receptor beta chains were sequenced from one sample in a study of human T cells and chemical hapten exposure. Specified time point: patch test 1, 2 weeks after DPC sensitization. The sample's treatment: therapeutic diphenylcyclopropenone sensitization with weekly scalp DPC. A single record per CDR3 protein comes from TCRdb applying MiXCR to the RACE reads. The sample shows some 180,000 distinct CDR3 sequences, about a fifth of them seen only once. The sample in question was whole blood, obtained in connection with sensitization to the hapten diphenylcyclopropenone (DPC). The receptors stem from a woman in her 50s with alopecia areata. Some clones in this sample may be carry-over from other donors' samples.

The J gene is TRBJ1-2, the V gene TRBV6-1, with 9 bases lining up with TRBD1. The CDR3 has 13 residues. Losses at the gene ends were 6 bases for V and 6 bases for J; bases not matched to a gene: 5. Germline V CDR1 and CDR2: MNHNS, SASEGT. CDR3 DNA: TGTGCCAGCAGGGGACAGGGAATTCATGGCTACACCTTC. It specifies CASRGQGIHGYTF.

This clonotype was seen a few times. This rearrangement joins TRBV12-3 or TRBV12-4 to TRBJ1-6; 7 nucleotides agree with TRBD1. V lost 5 bases and J lost 5; bases outside the gene matches: 3. The CDR3 runs to 14 residues. CDR3 residues: CASSIGTDNSPLHF. CDR3 coding DNA: TGTGCCAGCAGTATCGGGACAGATAATTCACCCCTCCACTTT.

The gene calls are TRBV12-3 or TRBV12-4 and TRBJ2-4; 10 nucleotides line up with TRBD2. This CDR3 region has 17 residues. V lost 6 bases to trimming and J lost 0 bases; unmatched junction nucleotides: 8. The CDR3 bases are TGTGCCAGCAGCCGCACTAGCGGGACCCTAGCCAAAAACATTCAGTACTTC. The encoded protein is CASSRTSGTLAKNIQYF.

The V call is TRBV9, the J call TRBJ2-1; 8 bases align to TRBD2. J was trimmed by 3 bases and V by 0 bases; bases with no gene match: 5. Germline loops: CDR1 SGDLS, CDR2 YYNGEE. The CDR3 runs to 16 residues. The CDR3 DNA reads as TGTGCCAGCAGCGTAGGTCACGCGGGAGGCTACAATGAGCAGTTCTTC. Its protein product is CASSVGHAGGYNEQFF.

The V call is TRBV6-5, the J call TRBJ1-5, with 7 positions matching TRBD1. Germline CDR1 and CDR2: MNHEY and SVGAGI. This CDR3 region has 15 residues. The J segment lost 4 bases and the V segment lost 6 bases, leaving 9 bases of the junction unmatched. CDR3: CASRYRGSGNQPQHF. CDR3 coding DNA: TGTGCCAGCAGGTACAGGGGATCAGGAAATCAGCCCCAGCATTTT.

This chain links TRBV29-1 with TRBJ1-5; possible D gene TRBD1, 5 bases. V was shortened by 4 bases and J by 9 bases, with 19 bases between the two germline ends. The CDR3 length is 14 residues. Germline V gene lookup returns CDR1 SQVTM and CDR2 ANQGSEA. The CDR3 protein is CSVGGTGRDGPQHF. The CDR3 nucleotides are TGCAGCGTTGGAGGAACAGGACGGGACGGGCCCCAGCATTTT.

A few counts support this clonotype. The genes are TRBV10-1 and TRBJ2-1; D is ambiguous. Trimming took off 2 bases at V and 11 bases at J, with 13 bases between the two ends. There are 13 residues in the CDR3. Germline CDR1 WNHNN, CDR2 SYGVQD (reference sequence). As DNA, the CDR3 is TGCGCCAGCAGTGAGAACTCGGAACATAAGCAGTTCTTC. As protein: CASSENSEHKQFF.

This clonotype was detected a few times. This chain uses TRBV7-9 with TRBJ2-7; D call uncertain. V was shortened by 3 bases and J by 7 bases, with 7 bases between the two germline ends. The CDR3 is made up of 11 amino acids. CDR1 is SEHNR, CDR2 FQNEAQ, per germline (reference sequence). In nucleotides, the CDR3 is TGTGCCAGCAGCTTCGGAAGGGAGCAGTACTTC. It specifies CASSFGREQYF.

This chain uses TRBV27 with TRBJ1-1, with 9 bases fitting TRBD1. The germline V gene has CDR1 MNHEY and CDR2 SMNVEV (reference sequence). Trimming cost V 8 bases and J 0 bases; bases outside gene matches: 1. This CDR3 comprises 13 residues. CDR3 sequence: CASGQGLNTEAFF. The DNA of the CDR3 is TGTGCCAGCGGACAGGGGCTGAACACTGAAGCTTTCTTT.

The sample holds a few counts of this clonotype. The genes are TRBV2 and TRBJ1-1, with D uncertain. The CDR3 sequence is 14 residues long. Per the germline V gene, CDR1 is SNHLY and CDR2 is FYNNEI. The V end lost 4 bases, the J end lost 0 bases, and 9 bases lay between the germline ends. The CDR3, as DNA: TGTGCCAGCAGTGTCGGCTATGTGAACACTGAAGCTTTCTTT. It yields the protein CASSVGYVNTEAFF.

This clonotype was seen many times. V and J are TRBV7-9 and TRBJ1-1; no clear D. The CDR3 has 12 residues. Germline values: CDR1 SEHNR, CDR2 FQNEAQ (reference sequence). Trimming cost V 1 base and J 6 bases, with 6 bases left between them. Written as DNA, the CDR3 is TGTGCCAGCAGCTTAGGTGACGCTGAAGCTTTCTTT. Its translation: CASSLGDAEAFF.

This chain joins TRBV5-1 and TRBJ2-7; TRBD1 aligns across 8 bases. The germline CDR1 and CDR2 sequences are SGHRS and YFSETQ. CDR3 size: 13 residues. V dropped 4 bases and J dropped 5; count of bases not matched to a gene: 5. In DNA, the CDR3 is TGCGCCAGCAGCAGGACAGGGTCCCACGAGCAGTACTTC. Protein product: CASSRTGSHEQYF. The full variable domain, its missing parts supplied by reference TRBV5-1 and TRBJ2-7, is KAGVTQTPRYLIKTRGQQVTLSCSPISGHRSVSWYQQTPGQGLQFLFEYFSETQRNKGNFPGRFSGRQFSNSRSEMNVSTLELGDSALYLCASSRTGSHEQYFGPGTRLTVT.

In this sample, this clonotype turned up many times. CDR3: CSANGQTAVGAYEQYF. The CDR3 region has the DNA TGCAGTGCTAATGGTCAAACAGCCGTGGGGGCCTACGAGCAGTACTTC. The V gene is TRBV20-1, the J gene TRBJ2-7, with D perhaps being TRBD1 or TRBD2 (5 bases each). CDR1 is DFQATT and CDR2 is SNEGSKA in the germline V gene (reference sequence). Trimming stripped 4 bases from V and 2 bases from J, with 21 bases between. The CDR3 runs 16 residues.

This sequence joins TRBV20-1 and TRBJ2-7; 9 bases are shared with TRBD1. CDR3 length: 13 amino acids. With V trimmed by 7 bases and J by 4 bases, 8 bases remained unmatched. Germline V lookup: CDR1 DFQATT, CDR2 SNEGSKA (reference sequence). The CDR3 here is CSVPGQGLYEQYF. CDR3 in DNA: TGCAGTGTCCCGGGACAGGGATTGTACGAGCAGTACTTC.

This clonotype has only a few counts. The rearrangement uses TRBV6-1 and TRBJ2-4; perhaps TRBD2 as D (5 bases). With 6 bases removed from V and 1 base from J, the gap between germline ends came to 10 bases. Germline CDR1 reads MNHNS; CDR2 reads SASEGT. There are 14 residues in the CDR3. The CDR3 DNA sequence: TGTGCCAGCAGCGCTACTAGGGCCAAAAACATTCAGTACTTC. Protein sequence: CASSATRAKNIQYF.

The V call is TRBV29-1, the J call TRBJ2-1, with 8 bases lining up with TRBD2. The CDR3 loop spans 12 amino acids. The germline gives CDR1 SQVTM, CDR2 ANQGSEA. Trimming at V came to 5 bases and at J to 8 bases, leaving 5 bases not matched to a gene. DNA of the CDR3: TGCAGCGTTCGGGAGGGCATTCATGAGCAGTTCTTC. Its translation: CSVREGIHEQFF.

The rearrangement links TRBV3-1 to TRBJ1-4, with D unresolved. The germline V gene has CDR1 LGHDT and CDR2 YNNKEL (reference sequence). Trimming cost V 0 bases and J 2 bases, with 16 bases left between them. CDR3 size: 18 residues. The CDR3 loop is CASSQDPPTTVTNEKLFF. The CDR3 nucleotides read TGTGCCAGCAGCCAAGATCCACCAACAACAGTGACTAATGAAAAACTGTTTTTT.

The chain has TRBV3-1 and TRBJ2-2, with D perhaps TRBD1 or TRBD2 (5 bases each). Trimming pared 4 bases from V and 0 bases from J, leaving 12 bases between. CDR3 size: 16 residues. The germline V gene has CDR1 LGHDT and CDR2 YNNKEL (reference sequence). The CDR3 is CASSPTREPNTGELFF. In DNA, the CDR3 is TGTGCCAGCAGCCCTACCAGGGAGCCGAACACCGGGGAGCTGTTTTTT.

The chain links TRBV20-1 to TRBJ2-1; 9 bases are shared with TRBD1. The germline V gene has CDR1 DFQATT and CDR2 SNEGSKA (reference sequence). V was clipped by 5 bases and J by 4 bases; unmatched bases: 0. This CDR3 has 12 residues. CDR3 sequence reads: CSADRGYNEQFF. As DNA, the CDR3 is TGCAGTGCTGACAGGGGGTACAATGAGCAGTTCTTC.

This clonotype has a handful of counts. The CDR3 DNA reads as TGCGCCAGCAGTTTTAGACTAGCCGATACCTATGAGCAGTTCTTC. It yields the protein CASSFRLADTYEQFF. V gene TRBV5-1 combines with J gene TRBJ2-1; 7 nucleotides match TRBD2. CDR1 and CDR2 (germline): SGHRS, YFSETQ. CDR3 length: 15 residues. The junction had 13 bases not matched to a gene; V was cut back by 5 bases and J by 8 bases.

V and J are TRBV20-1 and TRBJ2-1, with D perhaps TRBD2 (6 bases). Germline loops: CDR1 DFQATT, CDR2 SNEGSKA (reference sequence). This CDR3 contains 13 residues. Trimming left V 1 base short and J 4 bases short, with 8 bases between. CDR3 amino acids: CSARGLVYNEQFF. In nucleotides, the CDR3 is TGCAGTGCTAGAGGACTAGTATACAATGAGCAGTTCTTC.

The chain couples TRBV6-5 to TRBJ2-4; no reliable D call. Trimming shortened V by 4 bases and J by 7 bases, and 17 bases separated the two germline ends. The CDR3 runs 15 residues. Germline-derived CDR1 and CDR2 are MNHEY and SVGAGI. The CDR3 DNA follows: TGTGCCAGCAGTTCTTTGAGAGTAATAGGGAACATTCAGTACTTC. It translates to CASSSLRVIGNIQYF.

This clonotype was detected a few times. The gene calls are TRBV29-1 and TRBJ1-1; D is unclear. Germline CDR1 SQVTM, CDR2 ANQGSEA. The V end lost 1 base, the J end lost 4 bases, and 4 bases lay between the germline ends. The CDR3 loop spans 11 amino acids. The CDR3 is CSVEGVTEAFF. CDR3 DNA sequence: TGCAGCGTTGAAGGTGTCACTGAAGCTTTCTTT.

The gene calls are TRBV5-1 and TRBJ1-2, with a tentative D call TRBD1 (5 bases). In germline, CDR1 is SGHRS, CDR2 YFSETQ. V was shortened by 0 bases and J by 7 bases, with 13 bases between the two germline ends. The CDR3 covers 14 residues. CDR3 bases: TGCGCCAGCAGCTTGGCTGGGGGTGACGCTGGCTACACCTTC. Translating it yields CASSLAGGDAGYTF.

This clonotype turned up a few times. The CDR3 DNA reads TGTGCCAGCAGTGAAAGGATCGGGTCACCCCTCCACTTT. Translated: CASSERIGSPLHF. The chain recombines TRBV2 with TRBJ1-6, with D uncertain. This CDR3 is built from 13 residues. Trimming left V 2 bases short and J 10 bases short, with 9 bases between. Germline V lookup: CDR1 SNHLY, CDR2 FYNNEI.

This clonotype has a handful of counts. The chain combines TRBV7-2 with TRBJ2-7; 7 bases line up with TRBD1. The V gene end was trimmed by 5 bases and the J gene end by 5 bases; junction bases not matched to a gene: 6. The CDR3 runs 13 residues. Looked up from germline, CDR1 is SGHTA and CDR2 is FQGNSA. The CDR3 DNA is TGTGCCAGCAGCCACCTGGACAGGAACGAGCAGTACTTC. Translation gives CASSHLDRNEQYF.

This clonotype was recorded a few times. The chain has TRBV27 and TRBJ1-1; no firm D call. Germline CDR1 and CDR2: MNHEY and SMNVEV (reference sequence). The V and J ends lost 7 bases and 5 bases respectively, with 14 bases between them. The CDR3 has 13 amino acids. This CDR3 is CASTPRRRTEAFF. In DNA, the CDR3 is TGTGCCAGCACCCCGAGGAGGAGGACTGAAGCTTTCTTT.

This clonotype occurred many times. This rearrangement joins TRBV5-1 to TRBJ2-2; TRBD2 agrees at 11 bases. From germline, CDR1 is SGHRS and CDR2 YFSETQ. The CDR3 length is 19 residues. With 0 bases clipped from V and 6 bases from J, the junction kept 13 bases outside the gene matches. CDR3 sequence reads: CASSLVLAGVSGNSGELFF. In nucleotides, the CDR3 is TGCGCCAGCAGCTTGGTACTAGCGGGAGTTTCGGGAAACTCCGGGGAGCTGTTTTTT.